This is a list of T cell receptor beta chains from one sample in a study of Ad26.COV2.S vaccination and SARS-CoV-2 variants. Assay used: immunoSEQ multiplex PCR; TCRdb lists only in-frame clones, some missing. The sample has about 390,000 clones, 80% to 90% seen once. The input for sequencing was peripheral blood, taken in a trial of Ad26.COV2.S vaccine versus placebo. These receptors were obtained from a person between 18 and 65 years old who received the Ad26.COV2.S COVID-19 vaccine or a placebo. CDR3s include the opening cysteine and the closing phenylalanine or tryptophan. A D gene is named only where the DNA matches it firmly. Rows give clone size only sometimes, using once, few, many, or a class for an expanded clone.

CASVGRSYEQYF,TGTGCCTCCGTGGGACGGTCCTACGAGCAGTACTTC,12,-,-,TRBV7-9,TRBJ2-7
CASSSDGFNEKLFF,TGTGCCAGCAGCTCGGACGGCTTTAATGAAAAACTGTTTTTT,14,-,-,TRBV11-1,TRBJ1-4
CASSLDSFSGNTIYF,TGCGCCAGCAGCCTGGACAGTTTCTCTGGAAACACCATATATTTT,15,-,few,TRBV4-1,TRBJ1-3
CASSLTGSSYEQYF,TGTGCCAGCAGTTTGACAGGGAGCTCCTACGAGCAGTACTTC,14,TRBD1,-,TRBV2,TRBJ2-7
CSALNTGELFF,TGCAGTGCCCTAAACACCGGGGAGCTGTTTTTT,11,-,-,TRBV20-1,TRBJ2-2
CASSRGYGYTF,TGTGCCAGCAGTAGGGGCTATGGCTACACCTTC,11,-,-,TRBV25-1,TRBJ1-2
CASSLSARGRHYGYTF,TGTGCCAGCAGCTTAAGTGCCAGGGGGCGGCACTATGGCTACACCTTC,16,TRBD1,-,TRBV5-8,TRBJ1-2
CASSLGGRVSYNEQFF,TGTGCCAGCAGCTTAGGAGGGCGAGTTTCCTACAATGAGCAGTTCTTC,16,-,-,TRBV7-2,TRBJ2-1
CASSSTGTGSLQFF,TGTGCCAGCAGCTCGACCGGGACAGGGTCACTTCAGTTCTTC,14,TRBD1,-,TRBV11-2,TRBJ2-1
CASSVPTIADTQYF,TGTGCCAGCAGCGTACCCACTATCGCAGATACGCAGTATTTT,14,-,-,TRBV5-4,TRBJ2-3
CASSQELGPLGLYGYTF,TGCGCCAGCAGCCAAGAATTAGGGCCCCTCGGGCTTTATGGCTACACCTTC,17,-,-,TRBV4-3,TRBJ1-2
CASSGLWGKSPLHF,TGTGCCAGTAGTGGCCTGTGGGGGAAATCACCCCTCCACTTT,14,-,-,TRBV19,TRBJ1-6
CSVEREGRNEQFF,TGCAGCGTTGAACGGGAAGGCCGCAATGAGCAGTTCTTC,13,-,-,TRBV29-1,TRBJ2-1
CASSRHRSSYEQYF,TGTGCCAGCAGCCGCCACAGAAGCTCCTACGAGCAGTACTTC,14,-,-,TRBV7-2,TRBJ2-7
CASSADSSYNSPLHF,TGTGCCAGCAGTGCCGATAGCTCCTATAATTCACCCCTCCACTTT,15,-,once,TRBV2,TRBJ1-6
CASSPDTTRSNYEQYF,TGTGCCAGCTCACCAGATACGACTAGATCGAACTACGAGCAGTACTTC,16,-,-,TRBV18,TRBJ2-7
CASSDSPLVGVPTEAFF,TGCGCCAGCAGTGACTCGCCCCTTGTTGGGGTGCCCACTGAAGCTTTCTTT,17,-,-,TRBV10-2,TRBJ1-1
CASSPRTGGNEQFF,TGTGCCAGCAGCCCCCGGACAGGGGGGAATGAGCAGTTCTTC,14,TRBD1,once,TRBV7-9,TRBJ2-1
CASTSVAGGRTDTQYF,TGTGCCAGCACCTCAGTAGCGGGGGGCCGCACAGATACGCAGTATTTT,16,TRBD2,-,TRBV5-4,TRBJ2-3
CATSGGGQYEQYF,TGTGCCACTAGCGGGGGAGGTCAATACGAGCAGTACTTC,13,TRBD2,-,TRBV10-3,TRBJ2-7
CASSLKPSYGYTF,TGTGCCAGCAGCTTAAAGCCGTCGTATGGCTACACCTTC,13,-,-,TRBV7-8,TRBJ1-2
CASRLDIAATGELFF,TGTGCCAGCAGACTTGATATTGCCGCCACCGGGGAGCTGTTTTTT,15,-,-,TRBV7-8,TRBJ2-2
CASSSPGLADEQFF,TGTGCCAGCAGTTCCCCCGGACTAGCCGATGAGCAGTTCTTC,14,TRBD2,-,TRBV28,TRBJ2-1
CASSYGSVGRADTQYF,TGTGCCAGCAGCTACGGTAGCGTCGGGCGTGCAGATACGCAGTATTTT,16,-,-,TRBV11-1,TRBJ2-3
CASSRGTGVTGELFF,TGCGCCAGCAGCCGGGGGACAGGGGTGACCGGGGAGCTGTTTTTT,15,TRBD1,-,TRBV4-3,TRBJ2-2
CASSIWGALVGELFF,TGCGCCAGCAGCATCTGGGGGGCTCTGGTCGGGGAGCTGTTTTTT,15,-,-,TRBV5-1,TRBJ2-2
CASSLYRARGNTIYF,TGTGCCAGCAGCTTATACAGGGCAAGGGGAAACACCATATATTTT,15,-,-,TRBV7-8,TRBJ1-3
CASSLLGREQYF,TGTGCCAGCAGCTTACTAGGGCGCGAGCAGTACTTC,12,-,few,TRBV11-3,TRBJ2-7
CASSLGQGEQFF,TGCGCCAGCAGCTTGGGGCAGGGGGAACAGTTCTTC,12,TRBD1,-,TRBV5-1,TRBJ2-1
CASSLGQTGDTQYF,TGCGCCAGCAGCTTGGGCCAGACAGGGGATACGCAGTATTTT,14,TRBD1,few,TRBV5-1,TRBJ2-3
CASGPRGGEYEQYF,TGTGCTAGTGGCCCAAGGGGCGGGGAATACGAGCAGTACTTC,14,-,-,TRBV12-5,TRBJ2-7
CASSLVFPADGYTF,TGTGCCAGCAGCTTAGTGTTCCCAGCTGATGGCTACACCTTC,14,-,-,TRBV7-2,TRBJ1-2
CASSFRLGESYGYTF,TGTGCCAGCAGCTTTCGATTAGGGGAGTCCTATGGCTACACCTTC,15,-,-,TRBV5-4,TRBJ1-2
CASSGGAANTGELFF,TGCGCCAGCAGCGGTGGGGCAGCCAACACCGGGGAGCTGTTTTTT,15,-,once,TRBV5-1,TRBJ2-2
CSVETDRAYEQYF,TGCAGCGTTGAAACCGACAGGGCCTACGAGCAGTACTTC,13,TRBD1,-,TRBV29-1,TRBJ2-7
CASSLTGAKEAFF,TGTGCCAGCAGCCTGACAGGGGCGAAAGAAGCTTTCTTT,13,TRBD1,-,TRBV5-4,TRBJ1-1
CASSYTDTQYF,TGTGCCAGCAGCTACACAGATACGCAGTATTTT,11,-,-,TRBV5-4,TRBJ2-3
CASTDWAIPDTQYF,TGCGCCAGCACAGACTGGGCCATTCCAGATACGCAGTATTTT,14,-,-,TRBV23-1,TRBJ2-3
CASSLSGATASFF,TGTGCCAGCAGTTTGAGCGGCGCGACGGCTTCCTTCTTC,13,-,-,TRBV12-3/TRBV12-4,TRBJ1-2
CASSLRMFPEAFF,TGTGCCAGCAGTTTAAGAATGTTTCCTGAAGCTTTCTTT,13,-,-,TRBV28,TRBJ1-1
CASSQEEGAVNTIYF,TGCGCCAGCAGCCAAGAGGAGGGGGCAGTTAACACCATATATTTT,15,TRBD1,-,TRBV4-1,TRBJ1-3
CAIKGTDYQETQYF,TGTGCCATCAAGGGGACAGACTACCAAGAGACCCAGTACTTC,14,TRBD1,-,TRBV10-3,TRBJ2-5
CASSLGSRNNSPLHF,TGTGCCAGCAGCTTGGGGTCGAGGAATAATTCACCCCTCCACTTT,15,-,few,TRBV5-4,TRBJ1-6